Following are 4 T cell receptor beta chains from one sample sequenced in a study of T cells after yellow fever vaccination. TCRdb recomputed calls from the 5' RACE reads with MiXCR, one row per CDR3 protein. The sample includes 200,000 to 300,000 distinct CDR3 sequences, about 7% of them seen just once. This specimen consisted of CD4+ T cells sorted from PBMCs, obtained on the day of the yellow fever booster vaccination. These receptors were taken from a man aged 25-45 years who received the YFV17D yellow fever vaccine.

The chain combines TRBV20-1 with TRBJ2-6; D remains unclear. The ends were cut back, 6 bases at V and 4 bases at J, with 7 bases in the middle. The CDR3 is 12 residues long. CDR1 and CDR2 (germline): DFQATT, SNEGSKA (reference sequence). The CDR3 is CSAEQGANVLTF. The CDR3 region has the DNA TGCAGTGCCGAACAGGGGGCCAACGTCCTGACTTTC.

This clonotype was detected a few times. V and J are TRBV20-1 and TRBJ2-7; possibly TRBD1 for D (5 bases). Germline CDR1 reads DFQATT; CDR2 reads SNEGSKA (reference sequence). CDR3 length equals 13 residues. Trimming took off 4 bases at V and 0 bases at J, with 10 bases between the two ends. CDR3 nucleotides: TGCAGTGCTAAACAGGCGAGCTCCTACGAGCAGTACTTC. Translation: CSAKQASSYEQYF.

In the case of this clonotype: One end of the junction does not line up with germline, which may come from a read error. V is TRBV20-1 and J is TRBJ2-3; TRBD2 aligns across 14 bases. The CDR3 covers 17 residues. Germline assignment: CDR1 DFQATT and CDR2 SNEGSKA (reference sequence). CDR3 loop: CCARLAGGPSGTDTQYF. The CDR3 DNA follows: TGCTGTGCCAGACTAGCGGGAGGGCCCTCGGGCACAGATACGCAGTATTTT.

The rearrangement links TRBV9 to TRBJ2-5, with 10 bases matching TRBD1. CDR1 is SGDLS and CDR2 is YYNGEE in the germline V gene. V gave up 4 bases and J gave up 5 bases; unmatched junction bases: 8. The length of the CDR3 is 15 residues. The CDR3, as DNA: TGTGCCAGCAGCACAGGGACAGGGGCGAGGGAGACCCAGTACTTC. Translating it yields CASSTGTGARETQYF. The whole variable domain, filled in from reference TRBV9 and TRBJ2-5, reads DSGVTQTPKHLITATGQRVTLRCSPRSGDLSVYWYQQSLDQGLQFLIQYYNGEERAKGNILERFSAQQFPDLHSELNLSSLELGDSALYFCASSTGTGARETQYFGPGTRLLVL.